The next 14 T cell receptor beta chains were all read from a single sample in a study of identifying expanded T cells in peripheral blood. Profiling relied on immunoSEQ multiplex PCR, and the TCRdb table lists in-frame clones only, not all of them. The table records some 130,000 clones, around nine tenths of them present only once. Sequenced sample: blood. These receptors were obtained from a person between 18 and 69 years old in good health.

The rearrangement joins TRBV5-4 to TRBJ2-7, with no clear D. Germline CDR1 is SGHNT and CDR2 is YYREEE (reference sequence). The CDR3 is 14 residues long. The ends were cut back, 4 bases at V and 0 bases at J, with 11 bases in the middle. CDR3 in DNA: TGTGCCAGCAGCCCAGAAAAGGGCTCCTACGAGCAGTACTTC. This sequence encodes CASSPEKGSYEQYF.

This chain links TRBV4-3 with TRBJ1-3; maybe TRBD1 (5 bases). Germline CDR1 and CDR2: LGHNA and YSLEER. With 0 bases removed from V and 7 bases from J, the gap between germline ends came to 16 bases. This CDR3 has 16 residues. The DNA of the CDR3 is TGCGCCAGCAGCCAAGATGCGGCAGGGTTATCGAACACCATATATTTT. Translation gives CASSQDAAGLSNTIYF.

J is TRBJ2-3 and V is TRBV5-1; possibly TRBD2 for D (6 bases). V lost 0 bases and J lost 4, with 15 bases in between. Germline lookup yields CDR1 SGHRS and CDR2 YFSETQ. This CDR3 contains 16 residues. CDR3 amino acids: CASSLGLGAQSDTQYF. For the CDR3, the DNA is TGCGCCAGCAGCTTGGGACTAGGTGCCCAGTCAGATACGCAGTATTTT.

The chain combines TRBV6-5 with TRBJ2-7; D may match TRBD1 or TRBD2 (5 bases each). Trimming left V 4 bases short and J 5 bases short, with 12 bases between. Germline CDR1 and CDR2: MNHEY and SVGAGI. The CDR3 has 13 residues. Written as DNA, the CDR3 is TGTGCCAGCAGTTTGGTGGGACGGGACGAGCAGTACTTC. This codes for CASSLVGRDEQYF.

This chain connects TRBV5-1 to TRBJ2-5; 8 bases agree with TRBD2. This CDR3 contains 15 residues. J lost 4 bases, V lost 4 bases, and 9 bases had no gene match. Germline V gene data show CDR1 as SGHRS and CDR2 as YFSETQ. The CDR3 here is CASSRVSGGGETQYF. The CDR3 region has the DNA TGCGCCAGCAGCCGCGTTTCGGGAGGGGGAGAGACCCAGTACTTC.

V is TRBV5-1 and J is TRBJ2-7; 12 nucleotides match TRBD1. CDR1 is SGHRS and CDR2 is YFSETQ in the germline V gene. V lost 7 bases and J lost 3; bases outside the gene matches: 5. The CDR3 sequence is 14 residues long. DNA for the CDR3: TGCGCCAGCCAGGGACAGGGGGCCAGCTACGAGCAGTACTTC. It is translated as CASQGQGASYEQYF.

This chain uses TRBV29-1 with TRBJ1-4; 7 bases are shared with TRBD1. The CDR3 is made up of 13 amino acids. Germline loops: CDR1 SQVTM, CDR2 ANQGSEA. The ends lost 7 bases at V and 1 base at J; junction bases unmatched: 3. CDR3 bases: TGCAGCGGAAGACAGGGAACTAATGAAAAACTGTTTTTT. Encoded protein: CSGRQGTNEKLFF.

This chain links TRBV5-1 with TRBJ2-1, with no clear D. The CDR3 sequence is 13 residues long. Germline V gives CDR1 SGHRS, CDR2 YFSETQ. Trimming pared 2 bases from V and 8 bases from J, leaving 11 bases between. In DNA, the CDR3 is TGCGCCAGCAGCTTCGCAACCAAGGATGAGCAGTTCTTC. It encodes CASSFATKDEQFF. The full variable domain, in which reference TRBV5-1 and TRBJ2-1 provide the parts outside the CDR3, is KAGVTQTPRYLIKTRGQQVTLSCSPISGHRSVSWYQQTPGQGLQFLFEYFSETQRNKGNFPGRFSGRQFSNSRSEMNVSTLELGDSALYLCASSFATKDEQFFGPGTRLTVL.

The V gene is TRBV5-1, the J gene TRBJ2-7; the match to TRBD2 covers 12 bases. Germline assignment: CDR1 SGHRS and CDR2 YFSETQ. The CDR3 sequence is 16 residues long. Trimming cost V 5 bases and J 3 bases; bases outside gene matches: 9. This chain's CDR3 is CASRPRETSGSYEQYF. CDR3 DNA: TGCGCCAGCAGACCCAGGGAGACTAGCGGGAGCTACGAGCAGTACTTC.

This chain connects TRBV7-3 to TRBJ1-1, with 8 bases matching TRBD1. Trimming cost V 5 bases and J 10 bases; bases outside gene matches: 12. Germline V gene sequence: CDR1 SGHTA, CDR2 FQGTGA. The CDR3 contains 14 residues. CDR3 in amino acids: CASSQGAAQPRAFF. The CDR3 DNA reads TGTGCCAGCAGCCAGGGGGCGGCCCAACCAAGAGCTTTCTTT.

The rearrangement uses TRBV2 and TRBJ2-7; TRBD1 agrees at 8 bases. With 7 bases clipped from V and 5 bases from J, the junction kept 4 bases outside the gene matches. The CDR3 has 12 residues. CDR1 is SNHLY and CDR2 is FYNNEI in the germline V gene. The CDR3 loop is CASKRTGHEQYF. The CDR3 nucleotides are TGTGCCAGCAAGCGGACAGGGCACGAGCAGTACTTC.

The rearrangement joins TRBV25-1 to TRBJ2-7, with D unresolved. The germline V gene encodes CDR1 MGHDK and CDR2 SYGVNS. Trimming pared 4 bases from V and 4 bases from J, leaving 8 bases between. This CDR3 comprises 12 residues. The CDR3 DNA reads TGTGCCAGCAGTGGTGACACGTACGAGCAGTACTTC. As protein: CASSGDTYEQYF.

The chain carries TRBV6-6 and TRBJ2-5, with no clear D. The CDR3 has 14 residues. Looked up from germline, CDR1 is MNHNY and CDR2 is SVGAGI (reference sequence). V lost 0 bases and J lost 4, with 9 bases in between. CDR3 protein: CASSYSLGLETQYF. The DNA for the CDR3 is TGTGCCAGCAGTTACTCGTTAGGGCTAGAGACCCAGTACTTC.

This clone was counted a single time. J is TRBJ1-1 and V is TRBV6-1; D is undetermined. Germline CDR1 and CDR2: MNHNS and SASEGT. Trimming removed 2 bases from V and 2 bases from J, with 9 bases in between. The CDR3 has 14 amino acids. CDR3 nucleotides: TGTGCCAGCAGTGAAATACACGGAAACACTGAAGCTTTCTTT. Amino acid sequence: CASSEIHGNTEAFF.